The entry below gives a single T cell receptor beta chain sequence along with its context. What it recognizes is unknown. Sequenced by immunoSEQ multiplex PCR; TCRdb stores in-frame clones only, minus some. The data hold 45,000 or so clones, with 80% to 90% observed a single time. This specimen belongs to a study of OX40 agonist ivuxolimab in advanced cancers. The study's findings and limits: Blood T cells, both CD4+ and CD8+, expanded clonally by week 6 at 0.1 to 3.0 mg/kg. Nonresponders, in some cases, also had low normalized T-cell clonal expansion.

This CDR3 region has 15 residues. Trimming took 4 bases from V and 2 from J; bases not matched to a gene: 5. The germline CDR1 and CDR2 sequences are SNHLY and FYNNEI. J is TRBJ1-2 and V is TRBV2, with TRBD1 identical over 9 bases. This material consisted of CD4+ or CD8+ T cells sorted from blood, taken in a trial of the OX40 agonist ivuxolimab. The TCR originated in an adult with an advanced solid tumor such as melanoma, head and neck, liver or kidney cancer. Written as DNA, the CDR3 is TGTGCCAGCAGTGGCTGGACAGGGGTAAACTATGGCTACACCTTC. The encoded protein is CASSGWTGVNYGYTF. The full variable domain, its missing parts supplied by reference TRBV2 and TRBJ1-2, is EPEVTQTPSHQVTQMGQEVILRCVPISNHLYFYWYRQILGQKVEFLVSFYNNEISEKSEIFDDQFSVERPDGSNFTLKIRSTKLEDSAMYFCASSGWTGVNYGYTFGSGTRLTVV.